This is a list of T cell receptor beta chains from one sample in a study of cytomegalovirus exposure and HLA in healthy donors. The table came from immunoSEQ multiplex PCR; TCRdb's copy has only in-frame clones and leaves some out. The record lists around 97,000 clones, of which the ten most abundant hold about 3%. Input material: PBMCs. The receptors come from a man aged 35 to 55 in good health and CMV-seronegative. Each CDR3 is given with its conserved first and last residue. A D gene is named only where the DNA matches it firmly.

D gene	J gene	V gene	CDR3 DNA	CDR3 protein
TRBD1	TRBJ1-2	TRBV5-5	TGTGCCAGCAGCTTCCGGGACAGGGACCATGGCTACACCTTC	CASSFRDRDHGYTF
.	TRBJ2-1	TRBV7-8	TGTGCCAGCAGCTTAGAGGCAGGGCGGGGCAATGAGCAGTTCTTC	CASSLEAGRGNEQFF
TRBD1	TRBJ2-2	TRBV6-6	TGTGCCAGCAGTCCCTGGACAGGGACCGGGGAGCTGTTTTTT	CASSPWTGTGELFF
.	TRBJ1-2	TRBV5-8	TGTGCCAGCAGCTTGGTGGCAGGAAGCCCCTACACCTTC	CASSLVAGSPYTF
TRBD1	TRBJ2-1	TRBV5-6	TGTGCCAGCAGCTTGGGAGGGGGCTTACGATACAATGAGCAGTTCTTC	CASSLGGGLRYNEQFF
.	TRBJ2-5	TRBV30	TGTGCCTGGGGGGTGGGGGGAGAGACCCAGTACTTC	CAWGVGGETQYF
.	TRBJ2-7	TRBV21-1	TGTGCCAACCAGACAGGGTCAAACTTCTACGAGCAGTACTTC	CANQTGSNFYEQYF
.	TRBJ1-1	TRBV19	TGTGCCTCCCTCCGGCAGAGGGACACTGAAGCTTTCTTT	CASLRQRDTEAFF
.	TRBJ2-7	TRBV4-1	TGCGCCAGCAGCCAACTACCGACTAGTGCGTACGAGCAGTACTTC	CASSQLPTSAYEQYF
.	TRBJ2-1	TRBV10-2	TGCGCCAGCAGTGACCCACTGGATGAGCAGTTCTTC	CASSDPLDEQFF
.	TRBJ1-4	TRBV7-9	TGTGCCAGCACCCCTCGGGGGGGGACTAATGAAAAACTGTTTTTT	CASTPRGGTNEKLFF
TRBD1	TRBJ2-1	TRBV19	TGTGCCAGTAAACTAACAGGGGGCATTTCCTACAATGAGCAGTTCTTC	CASKLTGGISYNEQFF
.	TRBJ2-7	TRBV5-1	TGCGCCAGCAGCTTGGTCCAGGGGATCCCCTACGAGCAGTACTTC	CASSLVQGIPYEQYF
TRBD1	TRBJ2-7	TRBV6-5	TGTGCCAGCAGTCGGCCGGGACAGGGTCAGGACGAGCAGTACTTC	CASSRPGQGQDEQYF
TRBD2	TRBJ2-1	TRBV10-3	TGTGCCATCGGCAAAGCGGGAGGGCCGTCGGAGTTCTTC	CAIGKAGGPSEFF
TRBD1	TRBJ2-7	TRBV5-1	TGCGCCAGCAGCAACCCTGGACAGGGCTACGAGCAGTACTTC	CASSNPGQGYEQYF
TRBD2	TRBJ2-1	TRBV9	TGTGCCAGCAGCCCCGGCGGACTAGCCTACAATGAGCAGTTCTTC	CASSPGGLAYNEQFF
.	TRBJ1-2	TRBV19	TGTGCCAGTAGACCTCTCACTAACGGTGGCTACACCTTC	CASRPLTNGGYTF
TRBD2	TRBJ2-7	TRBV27	TGTGCCAGCAGTTTTCTAGCGGGAAGCTTGGACGAGCAGTACTTC	CASSFLAGSLDEQYF
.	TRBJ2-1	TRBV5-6	TGTGCCAGCAGCTTGGGCCAGCGGGCCTACAATGAGCAGTTCTTC	CASSLGQRAYNEQFF
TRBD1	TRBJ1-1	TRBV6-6	TGTGCCAGCAGAGGACAGGGGAGCACTGAAGCTTTCTTT	CASRGQGSTEAFF
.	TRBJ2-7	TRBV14	TGTGCCAGCAGCCAAGATCGTTCGGGCGAGCAGTACTTC	CASSQDRSGEQYF
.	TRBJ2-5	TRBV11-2	TGTGCCAGCAGCTTAGTTGATCAGCAAGAGACCCAGTACTTC	CASSLVDQQETQYF
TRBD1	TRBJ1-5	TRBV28	TGTGCCACCACAGGACAGGGCAATCAGCCCCAGCATTTT	CATTGQGNQPQHF
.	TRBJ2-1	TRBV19	TGTGCCAGTGTCTTATGCTCCTACAATGAGCAGTTCTTC	CASVLCSYNEQFF
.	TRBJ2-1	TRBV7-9	TGTGCCAGCAGCTGGGGGGTGGATGAGCAGTTCTTC	CASSWGVDEQFF
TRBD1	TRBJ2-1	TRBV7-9	TGTGCCAGCAGCCTAACGACAGGGTACCTCGACAATGAGCAGTTCTTC	CASSLTTGYLDNEQFF
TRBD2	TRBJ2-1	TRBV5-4	TGTGCCAGCAGCTTGTTCACTAGCGGTGGCAATGAGCAGTTCTTC	CASSLFTSGGNEQFF
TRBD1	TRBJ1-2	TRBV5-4	TGTGCCAGCAGCTACCCCGGGACAGGGGATGGCTACACCTTC	CASSYPGTGDGYTF
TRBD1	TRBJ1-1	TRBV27	TGTGCCAGCAGGAGGACAGGGGGCACTGAAGCTTTCTTT	CASRRTGGTEAFF
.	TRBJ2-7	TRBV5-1	TGCGCCAGCAGCTTCTCCAGCTACGAGCAGTACTTC	CASSFSSYEQYF
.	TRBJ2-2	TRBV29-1	TGCAGCGCCAGGGGCGGTGTAAACACCGGGGAGCTGTTTTTT	CSARGGVNTGELFF
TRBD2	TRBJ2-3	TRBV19	TGTGCCAGTAGTTCAATTAGCGGGAGGGCCATTAATACGCAGTATTTT	CASSSISGRAINTQYF
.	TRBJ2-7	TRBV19	TGTGCCAGTAGTATGGTCAGGGACTACGAGCAGTACTTC	CASSMVRDYEQYF
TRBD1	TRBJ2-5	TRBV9	TGTGCCAGCAGCGTGGCCGGGACAGGGAAAGAGACCCAGTACTTC	CASSVAGTGKETQYF
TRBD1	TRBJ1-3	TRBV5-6	TGTGCCAGCAGCAGAGGGACAGCTCCTGGAAACACCATATATTTT	CASSRGTAPGNTIYF
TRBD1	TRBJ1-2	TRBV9	TGTGCCAGCAGCGTAGGGGCGGACAGGAACTATGGCTACACCTTC	CASSVGADRNYGYTF
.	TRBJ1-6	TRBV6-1	TGTGCCAGCAGACCCGCGGGGGGGAAAGGTTCACCCCTCCACTTT	CASRPAGGKGSPLHF
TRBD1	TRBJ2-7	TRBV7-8	TGTGCCAGCGGGACAGGGGGCTACGAGCAGTACTTC	CASGTGGYEQYF
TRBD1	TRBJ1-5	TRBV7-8	TGTGCCAGCAGCTTGGGGACAGACGAACAGCCCCAGCATTTT	CASSLGTDEQPQHF
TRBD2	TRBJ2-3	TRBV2	TGTGCCAGCAGTGGGGGAGGGGTAGCGGGCACAGATACGCAGTATTTT	CASSGGGVAGTDTQYF
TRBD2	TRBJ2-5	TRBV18	TGTGCCAGCTCACCACTCAGCGGGGGGTCCCCCCGAGAGACCCAGTACTTC	CASSPLSGGSPRETQYF
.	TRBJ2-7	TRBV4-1	TGCGCCAGCAGCCAAGCGGGAGTCGGGTACGAGCAGTACTTC	CASSQAGVGYEQYF
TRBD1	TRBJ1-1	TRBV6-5	TGTGCCAGCAGTTCAAGGACAGGATGGGCTTTCTTT	CASSSRTGWAFF
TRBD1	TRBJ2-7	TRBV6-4	TGTGCCAGCAGTATCGGACAGGGGGCCTACGAGCAGTACTTC	CASSIGQGAYEQYF